This TCR beta chain emerged from a study of blood T cells in healthy people across ages. Study-wide results and caveats: In these data, TCR beta diversity tracked strongly with naive T cell percentage. Changes seen in expanded clonotypes were possibly confounded by donor CMV status left unknown.

A second about 6 to 11 cycle PCR used barcoded and J-beta primers. All samples yielded 3 million or more CDR3-containing paired-end reads. TCRdb fed the 5' RACE reads into MiXCR, producing one record per CDR3 protein. The profile shows around 1,100,000 distinct CDR3 sequences, more than 30% of them singletons. Germline CDR1 and CDR2: MDHEN and SYDVKM. Trimming removed 5 bases at V and 6 bases at J, with 11 bases between. The CDR3 contains 13 residues. Comments on this clonotype: Its target is unknown.

The material sequenced was blood. The chain joins TRBV28 to TRBJ2-1, with D uncertain. The clonotype originates from a man in his late teens or twenties in good health. This CDR3 reads CASSVSTLNEQFF. Here the CDR3 DNA reads TGTGCCAGCAGTGTTTCGACCCTCAATGAGCAGTTCTTC. The entire variable domain, with the rest obtained from reference TRBV28 and TRBJ2-1, is as follows: DVKVTQSSRYLVKRTGEKVFLECVQDMDHENMFWYRQDPGLGLRLIYFSYDVKMKEKGDIPEGYSVSREKKERFSLILESASTNQTSMYLCASSVSTLNEQFFGPGTRLTVL.